The sequence of this T cell receptor (beta chain) was determined in a study of STAT3 mutations in large granular lymphocyte leukemia. As for this clone: Its specificity is unknown.

Sequencing was performed with immunoSEQ multiplex PCR; in TCRdb, only in-frame clones are kept and a portion is missing. The sample has 13,000 or so clones, 80% to 90% seen once. Findings and limits, study-wide: Every T-cell large granular lymphocyte leukemia patient had at least one immunodominant TCR beta clonotype.

Germline values: CDR1 SGHRS, CDR2 YFSETQ. The CDR3 runs to 15 residues. The ends were cut back, 4 bases at V and 4 bases at J, with 17 bases in the middle. This clonotype originated in a human donor with T large granular lymphocyte leukemia. Some clones in this sample may be carry-over from other donors' samples. The source material was PBMCs. The chain joins TRBV5-1 to TRBJ1-1; D unresolved. The CDR3 loop is CASSPEVLGGTEAFF. CDR3 in DNA: TGCGCCAGCAGCCCCGAGGTCCTTGGCGGCACTGAAGCTTTCTTT. Combining the CDR3 with reference TRBV5-1 and TRBJ1-1 gives the whole variable domain KAGVTQTPRYLIKTRGQQVTLSCSPISGHRSVSWYQQTPGQGLQFLFEYFSETQRNKGNFPGRFSGRQFSNSRSEMNVSTLELGDSALYLCASSPEVLGGTEAFFGQGTRLTVV.